This T cell receptor (beta chain) was identified during a study of blood T cell repertoires in COVID-19. The assay was immunoSEQ multiplex PCR, and TCRdb's table has in-frame clones only and misses some. The table includes 200,000 to 250,000 clones, just over 85% detected once. The specimen sequenced was peripheral blood. This clonotype was obtained from a man aged 18 to 30 with active or convalescent COVID-19.

As DNA, the CDR3 is TGTGCCAGCAGCCCATACCGGGACGGAGGGGGCTACACCTTC. Translating it yields CASSPYRDGGGYTF. The gene calls are TRBV7-9 and TRBJ1-2, with TRBD1 as a possible D gene (5 bases). From germline, CDR1 is SEHNR and CDR2 FQNEAQ (reference sequence). Trimming left V 5 bases short and J 8 bases short, with 18 bases between. The CDR3 spans 14 residues.